These 2 T cell receptor beta chains came from one sample sequenced in a study of T cells in women clearing cervical HPV infection. Repertoires were generated with immunoSEQ multiplex PCR, while TCRdb's copy carries only in-frame clones and drops some. Reported are 30,000 to 45,000 clones; the ten largest clones contain about 1.7%. The specimen was blood buffy coat. The source of these receptors is a woman between 18 and 70 years old with a cervical HPV16 infection that either progressed to CIN3+ or cleared (not recorded which).

Of note for this clone: Read sequence stops 3 residues before the CDR3 end, and the germline J gene provides the missing end. The chain is built from TRBV7-8 and TRBJ2-7; D is perhaps TRBD1 (6 bases). V was trimmed by 8 bases and J by 0 bases, leaving 11 bases between them. The CDR3 totals 13 residues. Per the germline V gene, CDR1 is SGHVS and CDR2 is FQNEAQ. CDR3 protein: CASGRQASYEQYF. CDR3 DNA, as far as it was read: TGTGCCAGCGGGAGACAGGCCTCCTACGAG.

The sequenced CDR3 bases are TGTGCCAGCAGCCAATCGGGACAGGGCGACTATGGC. Its translation: CASSQSGQGDYG. The entire CDR3 is CASSQSGQGDYGYTF. The chain is built from TRBV14 and TRBJ1-2, with TRBD1 matching over 9 bases. The read gets to within 3 residues of the CDR3 end, and the germline J gene fills in the rest. V lost 2 bases and J lost 3; bases outside the gene matches: 4. CDR1 and CDR2 from the germline V gene are SGHDN and FVKESK. The CDR3 length is 15 residues.